The clone carrying this T cell receptor (beta chain) was seen many times. The antigen is not known. This sample was included in a study of metastatic and nonmetastatic thyroid tumors. Study-level background: The comparison covered peripheral blood and tumor or nodule tissue in malignant and benign thyroid patients. Study-wide results and limits: In blood and tumor, TCR beta diversity was reportedly significantly higher in malignant thyroid tumors than in benign nodules.

Original handling: It was from CDR3 differences across clinicopathological groups that a distant-metastasis classifier for papillary thyroid cancer was built. TCRdb re-analyzed the PCR reads through MiXCR. The V and J calls come from TCRdb's annotation, not from the publication. The table has 40,000 to 45,000 clones, 3% to 3.5% seen once. Patients were all untreated before their thyroid surgery. The sequenced material came from blood. This TCR derives from a female donor with papillary thyroid cancer or a benign thyroid nodule (not recorded which). Some clones in this sample may be carry-over from other donors' samples.

The CDR3 coding sequence is TGCAGTGCTAGACGACTAGCGGCTGACCAAGAGACCCAGTACTTC. Translating it yields CSARRLAADQETQYF. The chain employs TRBV20-1 and TRBJ2-5; 9 bases match TRBD2. CDR1 is DFQATT and CDR2 is SNEGSKA in the germline V gene (reference sequence). The CDR3 consists of 15 residues. Germline trimming cut 2 bases from V and 0 bases from J; bases unmatched to any gene: 4.